Included here is one TCR beta chain sequence, with context. This entry belongs to a study of cytomegalovirus exposure and HLA in healthy donors. Germline V gene lookup returns CDR1 SEHNR and CDR2 FQNEAQ (reference sequence). CDR3 length: 16 amino acids. The junction had 8 bases not matched to a gene; V was cut back by 0 bases and J by 9 bases. Assay used: immunoSEQ multiplex PCR; TCRdb lists only in-frame clones, some missing. Of roughly 75,000 clones in the sample, roughly 94% were seen once. The source is a young man in good health and CMV-seropositive. What was sequenced was PBMCs. This chain joins TRBV7-9 and TRBJ2-1, with 10 positions matching TRBD2. As DNA, the CDR3 is TGTGCCAGCAGCTTAGCAGCGGGGGGGGATATCGCTGAGCAGTTCTTC. Its translation is CASSLAAGGDIAEQFF.